This TCR beta chain was obtained from a study of PD-1 blockade in classical Hodgkin lymphoma. Time point meaning: cycle 4 day 1 (C4D1), after 5 to 7 weeks of nivolumab. With no exception, relapse followed autologous stem cell transplantation in all patients, and brentuximab vedotin exposure varied. Notes on this clone: This sample also contains other DNA sequences that code for the same CDR3.

CDR3 length: 14 amino acids. In germline, CDR1 is SEHNR, CDR2 FQNEAQ (reference sequence). The germline V and J ends were trimmed by 1 base and 4 bases, with 8 bases remaining between them. Sequencing was performed with immunoSEQ multiplex PCR; in TCRdb, only in-frame clones are kept and a portion is missing. The table has roughly 100,000 clones, roughly 87% seen once. The receptor comes from a human donor with classical Hodgkin lymphoma. The sample in question was peripheral blood mononuclear cells (PBMCs), obtained before the fourth cycle of nivolumab. The chain recombines TRBV7-9 with TRBJ2-1; possibly TRBD1 or TRBD2 for D (5 bases each). CDR3 residues: CASSLGGGYNEQFF. Here the CDR3 DNA reads TGTGCCAGCAGCTTAGGGGGCGGGTACAATGAGCAGTTCTTC.